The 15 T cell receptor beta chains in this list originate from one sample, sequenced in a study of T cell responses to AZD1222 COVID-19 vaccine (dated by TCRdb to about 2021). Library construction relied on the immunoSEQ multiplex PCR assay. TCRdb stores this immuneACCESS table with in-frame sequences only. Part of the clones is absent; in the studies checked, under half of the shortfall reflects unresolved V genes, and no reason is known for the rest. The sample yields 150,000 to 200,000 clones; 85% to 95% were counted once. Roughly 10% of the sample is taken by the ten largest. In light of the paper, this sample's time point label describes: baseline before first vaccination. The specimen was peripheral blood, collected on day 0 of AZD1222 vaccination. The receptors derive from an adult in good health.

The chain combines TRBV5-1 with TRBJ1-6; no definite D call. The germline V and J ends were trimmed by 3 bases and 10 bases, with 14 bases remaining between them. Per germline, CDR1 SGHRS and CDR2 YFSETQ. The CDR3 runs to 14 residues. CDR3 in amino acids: CASSSDTTNSPLHF. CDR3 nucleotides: TGCGCCAGCAGCTCAGACACGACCAACTCACCCCTCCACTTT.

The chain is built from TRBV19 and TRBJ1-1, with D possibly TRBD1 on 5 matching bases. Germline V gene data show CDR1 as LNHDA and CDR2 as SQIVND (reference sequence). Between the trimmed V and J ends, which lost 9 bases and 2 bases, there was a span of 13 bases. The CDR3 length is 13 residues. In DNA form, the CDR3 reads TGTGCCAGCCAGCGGAGGGACAACACTGAAGCTTTCTTT. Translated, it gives CASQRRDNTEAFF.

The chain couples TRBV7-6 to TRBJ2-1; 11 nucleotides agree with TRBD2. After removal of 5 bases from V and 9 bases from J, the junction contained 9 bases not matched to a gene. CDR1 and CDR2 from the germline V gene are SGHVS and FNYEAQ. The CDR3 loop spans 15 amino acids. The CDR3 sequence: CASSTLAGGPVEQFF. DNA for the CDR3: TGTGCCAGCAGCACCTTAGCGGGAGGGCCAGTTGAGCAGTTCTTC.

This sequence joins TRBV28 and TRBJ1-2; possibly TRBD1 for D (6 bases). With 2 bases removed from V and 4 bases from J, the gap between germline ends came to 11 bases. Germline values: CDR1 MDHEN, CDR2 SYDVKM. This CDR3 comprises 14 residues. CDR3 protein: CASSLGGASYGYTF. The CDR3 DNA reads TGTGCCAGCAGTTTAGGGGGGGCGAGCTATGGCTACACCTTC.

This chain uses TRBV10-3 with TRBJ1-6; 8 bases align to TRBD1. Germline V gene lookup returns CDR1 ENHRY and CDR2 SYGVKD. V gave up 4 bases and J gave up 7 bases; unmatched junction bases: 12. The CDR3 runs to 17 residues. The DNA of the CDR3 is TGTGCCATCAGTGGCGTGGGGGCAGGGGGCTGGAATTCACCCCTCCACTTT. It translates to CAISGVGAGGWNSPLHF.

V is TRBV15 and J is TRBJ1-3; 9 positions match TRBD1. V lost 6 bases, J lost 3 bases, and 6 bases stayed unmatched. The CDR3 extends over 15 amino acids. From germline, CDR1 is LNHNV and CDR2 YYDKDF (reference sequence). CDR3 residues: CATRKQGAGGNTIYF. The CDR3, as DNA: TGTGCCACCAGAAAACAGGGGGCAGGTGGAAACACCATATATTTT.

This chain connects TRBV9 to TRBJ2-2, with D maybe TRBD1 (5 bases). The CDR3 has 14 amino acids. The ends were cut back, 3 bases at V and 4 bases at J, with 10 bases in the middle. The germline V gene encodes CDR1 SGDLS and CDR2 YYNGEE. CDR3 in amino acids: CASSAQDITGELFF. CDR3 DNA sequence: TGTGCCAGCAGCGCCCAGGACATCACCGGGGAGCTGTTTTTT.

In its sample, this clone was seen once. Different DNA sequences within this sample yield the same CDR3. CDR3 nucleotides: TGTGCCAGCTCACCCCGCGGGAGCACAGATACGCAGTATTTT. This encodes CASSPRGSTDTQYF. The rearrangement links TRBV18 to TRBJ2-3; D perhaps matches TRBD2 (5 bases). This CDR3 is built from 14 residues. From germline, CDR1 is KGHSH and CDR2 LQKENI. Trimming took 3 bases from V and 0 from J, leaving 7 bases between them.

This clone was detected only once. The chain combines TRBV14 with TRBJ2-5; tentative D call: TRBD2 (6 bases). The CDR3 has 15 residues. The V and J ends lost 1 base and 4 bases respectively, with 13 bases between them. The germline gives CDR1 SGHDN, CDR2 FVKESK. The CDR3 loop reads CASSQVTGVGETQYF. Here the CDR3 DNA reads TGTGCCAGCAGCCAAGTTACGGGAGTCGGAGAGACCCAGTACTTC.

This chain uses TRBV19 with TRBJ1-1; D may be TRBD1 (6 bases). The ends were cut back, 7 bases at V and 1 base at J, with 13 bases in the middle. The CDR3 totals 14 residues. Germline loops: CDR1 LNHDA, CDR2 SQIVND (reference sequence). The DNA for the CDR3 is TGTGCCAGTAAAAACAGGGCAGGGAACACTGAAGCTTTCTTT. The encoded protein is CASKNRAGNTEAFF.

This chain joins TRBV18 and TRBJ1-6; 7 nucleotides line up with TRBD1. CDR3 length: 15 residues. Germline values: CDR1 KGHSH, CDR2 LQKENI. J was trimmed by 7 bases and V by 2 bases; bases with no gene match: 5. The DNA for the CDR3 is TGTGCCAGCTCACCAAGTGGACAGGCAAATTCACCCCTCCACTTT. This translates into CASSPSGQANSPLHF.

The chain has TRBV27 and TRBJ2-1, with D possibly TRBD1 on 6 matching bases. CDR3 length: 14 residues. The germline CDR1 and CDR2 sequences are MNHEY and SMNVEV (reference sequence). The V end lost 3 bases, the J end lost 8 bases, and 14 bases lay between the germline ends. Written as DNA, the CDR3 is TGTGCCAGCAGTTTCCAACACAGGGAGTATGAGCAGTTCTTC. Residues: CASSFQHREYEQFF.

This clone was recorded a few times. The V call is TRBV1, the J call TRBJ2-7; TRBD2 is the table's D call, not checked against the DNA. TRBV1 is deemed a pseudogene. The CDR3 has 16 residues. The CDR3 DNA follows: TGCACCAGCAGCCCCGAGGGCTGGAGGAAAGTCCACGAGCAGTACTTC. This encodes CTSSPEGWRKVHEQYF.

The CDR3 sequence: CATQRENTDTQYF. The CDR3 DNA reads as TGTGCCACTCAGCGGGAAAACACAGATACGCAGTATTTT. This sequence joins TRBV24-1 and TRBJ2-3, with 7 bases aligning to TRBD2. This CDR3 has 13 residues. With 10 bases clipped from V and 2 bases from J, the junction kept 5 bases outside the gene matches. CDR1 is KGHDR and CDR2 is SFDVKD in the germline V gene.

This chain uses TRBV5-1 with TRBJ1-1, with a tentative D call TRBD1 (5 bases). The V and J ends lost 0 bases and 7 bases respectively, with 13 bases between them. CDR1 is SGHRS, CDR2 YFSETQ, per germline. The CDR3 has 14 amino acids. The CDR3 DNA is TGCGCCAGCAGCTTGGGCGGGGGAAGAGGTGAAGCTTTCTTT. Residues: CASSLGGGRGEAFF.